This is a list of T cell receptor beta chains from one sample in a study of shared clonotypes between healthy human individuals. Libraries were prepared by immunoSEQ multiplex PCR; TCRdb keeps only in-frame clonotypes and omits some of them. The data show about 2.3 million clones, roughly 90% seen once. The sample taken for sequencing was naive CD4+ T cells from PBMCs. These receptors originate from a man younger than 35 in good health. Some clones in this sample may be carry-over from other donors' samples. Each CDR3 is given with its conserved first and last residue. The D gene is left open where the match is weak. The size field is filled for only some rows; it gives once, few, many or a size class.

TRBJ1-1 TRBD1 NA TRBV28 CASSSPGQGEAFF TGTGCCAGCAGCAGCCCGGGACAGGGTGAAGCTTTCTTT
TRBJ2-7 TRBD2 NA TRBV5-1 CASSLLASGNYEQYF TGCGCCAGCAGCTTGTTAGCTAGCGGGAACTACGAGCAGTACTTC
TRBJ2-7 TRBD2 NA TRBV5-1 CASSLLAGDGEQYF TGCGCCAGCAGCTTGCTAGCGGGAGATGGTGAGCAGTACTTC
TRBJ2-6 NA few TRBV5-4 CASSLGRASGANVLTF TGTGCCAGCAGCTTGGGAAGGGCCTCTGGGGCCAACGTCCTGACTTTC
TRBJ2-7 TRBD1 NA TRBV6-6 CASSYKQGAINEQYF TGTGCCAGCAGCTACAAACAGGGGGCGATAAACGAGCAGTACTTC
TRBJ1-5 NA NA TRBV19 CASSTHIWQGSVFGDQPQHF TGTGCCAGTAGTACCCATATCTGGCAGGGGTCGGTTTTTGGGGATCAGCCCCAGCATTTT
TRBJ2-7 NA NA TRBV4-2 CASSQRVVGGAYEQYF TGTGCCAGCAGCCAACGGGTGGTGGGAGGCGCCTACGAGCAGTACTTC
TRBJ2-3 NA NA TRBV13 CASSRIYTDTQYF TGTGCCAGCAGCAGGATATACACAGATACGCAGTATTTT
TRBJ2-2 TRBD2 once TRBV5-4 CASSLAGGTGELFF TGTGCCAGCAGCTTGGCGGGGGGAACCGGGGAGCTGTTTTTT
TRBJ2-1 NA NA TRBV6-5 CASSTTPSGEQFF TGTGCCAGCAGCACCACGCCGTCAGGAGAGCAGTTCTTC
TRBJ2-1 NA NA TRBV28 CASRGRGNEQFF TGTGCCAGCAGGGGACGGGGGAATGAGCAGTTCTTC
TRBJ2-1 NA NA TRBV5-1 CASSLEGGLYNEQFF TGCGCCAGCAGCTTGGAAGGCGGTTTATACAATGAGCAGTTCTTC
TRBJ1-2 NA NA TRBV10-3 CAISETGRGYTF TGTGCCATCAGTGAGACAGGGCGTGGCTACACCTTC
TRBJ2-5 TRBD2 NA TRBV5-1 CASSTSGMQETQYF TGCGCCAGCAGCACTAGCGGGATGCAAGAGACCCAGTACTTC
TRBJ2-5 TRBD2 NA TRBV5-1 CASSLETAGGLGATQYF TGCGCCAGCAGCTTGGAAACAGCGGGAGGGCTAGGGGCGACCCAGTACTTC
TRBJ2-3 TRBD2 NA TRBV19 CASSIGGRVADTQYF TGTGCCAGTAGTATCGGTGGGAGGGTAGCAGATACGCAGTATTTT
TRBJ2-1 NA NA TRBV7-6 CASSAEPGYTRSYNEQFF TGTGCCAGCAGCGCCGAACCGGGTTATACCCGCTCCTACAATGAGCAGTTCTTC
TRBJ2-5 NA NA TRBV5-4 CASSLERSGETQYF TGTGCCAGCAGCTTGGAGAGATCGGGAGAGACCCAGTACTTC
TRBJ2-1 NA NA TRBV30 CAWRTSPGPQFF TGTGCCTGGCGCACTTCTCCTGGTCCGCAGTTCTTC
TRBJ1-1 NA NA TRBV6-1 CASRSRSPAFF TGTGCCAGCAGGAGTAGGAGCCCAGCTTTCTTT
TRBJ1-3 NA NA TRBV6-1 CASSPGGNTIYF TGTGCCAGCAGTCCCGGGGGAAACACCATATATTTT
TRBJ1-6 TRBD1 NA TRBV25-1 CASGGRGAGPLHF TGTGCCAGCGGGGGCAGGGGGGCAGGGCCCCTCCACTTT
TRBJ2-7 TRBD1 NA TRBV6-1 CASSGRPPRGEQYF TGTGCCAGCAGTGGTAGGCCCCCCAGGGGGGAGCAGTACTTC